Presented here are 30 T cell receptor beta chains from one specimen sequenced in a study of CD8+ T cells in alopecia areata. Combined cutaneous lymph node cells underwent sorting by CD4, CD8alpha, NKG2D, NKG2ACE and additional markers. Sequencing relied on a cDNA template that was reverse transcribed from extracted RNA. TCRdb's table, derived via immunoSEQ multiplex PCR, lists solely in-frame clones and lacks some. The sample contains around 300,000 clones, none of them singletons. Input material: CD4+ T cells sorted from a lymph node. All receptors come from a C3H/HeJ mouse with alopecia areata. This strain has MHC haplotype H2-k.

In its sample, this clone was seen a few times. Mouse gene names and germline throughout. With the read ending 4 residues before the CDR3 end, the germline J gene is used to fill in that end. The J gene is TRBJ2-1, the V gene TRBV2; 10 nucleotides align to TRBD2. J gave up 0 bases and V 2 bases, and 1 base lay outside the gene matches. CDR1 is LGHNA and CDR2 is YSYQKL in the germline V gene. The CDR3 runs to 16 residues. The CDR3 is CASSQPGGANYAEQFF. CDR3 bases read: TGTGCCAGCAGCCAACCTGGGGGGGCTAACTATGCT.

This clone was recorded a few times. Mouse gene names and germline throughout. The sequenced fragment ends 4 residues before the CDR3 boundary, so the rest is inferred from the germline J gene. This specimen includes other DNA sequences encoding the same CDR3. The gene calls are TRBV5 and TRBJ2-2; D possibly corresponds to TRBD2 (6 bases). Deletions cut 0 bases from V and 3 bases from J, with 11 bases between. The CDR3 is made up of 16 amino acids. CDR1 LGHNA and CDR2 YNLKQL come from the germline V gene (reference sequence). CDR3 loop: CASSQEGWGDTGQLYF. The part of the CDR3 DNA that was read is TGTGCCAGCAGCCAAGAAGGCTGGGGAGACACCGGG.

This clone came up a few times. Any gene name here is a mouse gene name. The sequence runs out 4 residues before the end of the CDR3; the remainder is reconstructed from the germline J gene. The chain carries TRBV1 and TRBJ1-2, with 12 bases that match TRBD1. The CDR3 extends over 14 amino acids. Germline CDR1 reads NSQYPW; CDR2 reads LRSPGD (reference sequence). CDR3 loop: CTCSAGDRGRDYTF. The CDR3 DNA, read in part, is TGCACCTGCAGTGCGGGGGACAGGGGGCGC.

On this clone: Mouse germline and gene names are used. The read halts 4 residues ahead of the CDR3 end, with the missing end drawn from the germline J gene. The V call is TRBV14, the J call TRBJ2-1, with 12 bases aligning to TRBD1. The CDR3 is 15 residues long. After removal of 1 base from V and 6 bases from J, the junction contained 2 bases not matched to a gene. The germline V gene has CDR1 SGHDT and CDR2 FRDEAV. CDR3 DNA, as far as it was read: TGTGCCAGCAGTTTCGGGGACAGGGGGCTTGCT. This translates into CASSFGDRGLA. The entire CDR3 sequence reads CASSFGDRGLAEQFF. Full variable domain (remainder filled in from reference TRBV14 and TRBJ2-1): EAGVTQSPRYAVLQEGQAVSFWCDPISGHDTLYWYQQPRDQGPQLLVYFRDEAVIDNSQLPSDRFSAVRPKGTNSTLKIQSAKQGDTATYLCASSFGDRGLAEQFFGPGTRLTVL.

This clone was seen more than once but under ten times. Gene names and germline match the mouse. The read halts 4 residues ahead of the CDR3 end, with the missing end drawn from the germline J gene. Other DNA sequences in the sample encode the same CDR3. This chain joins TRBV1 and TRBJ1-1; possibly TRBD1 for D (6 bases). The CDR3 loop spans 12 amino acids. Trimming shortened V by 5 bases and J by 4 bases, and 8 bases separated the two germline ends. Germline CDR1 reads NSQYPW; CDR2 reads LRSPGD (reference sequence). Here the CDR3 reads CTCSPDSTEVFF. The sequenced CDR3 bases are TGCACCTGCAGTCCGGACAGCACA.

Comment on this clone: Gene labels here are mouse ones. CDR3 loop: CASSQDPDRVNTGQLYF. The DNA read from the CDR3 is TGTGCCAGCAGCCAAGACCCCGACAGGGTGAACACCGGG. The V and J genes are TRBV5 and TRBJ2-2; the match to TRBD1 covers 7 bases. Sequencing ends 4 residues short of the CDR3 end; the germline J gene provides the rest. The CDR3 extends over 17 amino acids. CDR1 is LGHNA and CDR2 is YNLKQL in the germline V gene (reference sequence). The V gene end was trimmed by 0 bases and the J gene end by 2 bases; junction bases not matched to a gene: 6.

This clone was observed a handful of times. The germline and genes are mouse ones. The CDR3 end is not reached by the read, which stops 4 residues before it; the germline J gene fills it in. This chain connects TRBV14 to TRBJ2-1; 9 nucleotides line up with TRBD1. Germline V gene lookup returns CDR1 SGHDT and CDR2 FRDEAV. CDR3 length: 14 amino acids. Partial CDR3 DNA: TGTGCCAGCAGTCCCGGGACAGGGTGGGCT. Translating it yields CASSPGTGWA. Given in full, the CDR3 is CASSPGTGWAEQFF.

A note on this clone: The gene names here belong to mouse. The CDR3 goes on 4 residues after the read ends, and that part is filled in from the germline J gene. The sample contains more than one DNA sequence encoding this CDR3. The gene calls are TRBV13-1 and TRBJ2-3, with 8 bases fitting TRBD2. The V and J ends lost 1 base and 3 bases, in that order; junction bases with no gene match: 4. CDR3 length: 15 amino acids. Germline V gene data show CDR1 as NSHNY and CDR2 as SYGAGN. CDR3 amino acids: CASSDSRGGAETLYF. The CDR3 bases that were read are TGTGCCAGCAGTGATTCCCGGGGGGGCGCAGAA.

Worth noting for this clone: The germline and genes are mouse ones. The CDR3 region is CASTRTGAEQFF. The part of the CDR3 DNA that was read is TGTGCCAGCACCCGGACAGGGGCT. V usage is TRBV13-3 and J usage is TRBJ2-1; 8 positions agree with TRBD1. The read halts 4 residues ahead of the CDR3 end, with the missing end drawn from the germline J gene. CDR1 and CDR2 (germline): NNHDY, SYVADS. This CDR3 has 12 amino acids.

This clone turned up a few times. Mouse germline and gene names are used. From the germline J gene comes the end of the CDR3, since the read stops 4 residues before it. This rearrangement joins TRBV1 to TRBJ2-7, with 10 positions matching TRBD2. Germline V gives CDR1 NSQYPW, CDR2 LRSPGD (reference sequence). CDR3 length: 13 residues. The CDR3 loop reads CTCGRDWGYEQYF. Incomplete CDR3 DNA: TGCACCTGCGGCCGGGACTGGGGATAT. Full variable domain (missing parts from reference TRBV1 and TRBJ2-7): VTLLEQNPRWRLVPRGQAVNLRCILKNSQYPWMSWYQQDLQKQLQWLFTLRSPGDKEVKSLPGADYLATRVTDTELRLQVANMSQGRTLYCTCGRDWGYEQYFGPGTRLTVL.

Concerning this clone itself: Gene names are the mouse ones. The read is 4 residues too short to cover the CDR3 end, so that end is filled in from the germline J gene. V usage is TRBV13-1 and J usage is TRBJ1-2; the match to TRBD1 covers 7 bases. The CDR3 extends over 14 amino acids. With V trimmed by 5 bases and J by 4 bases, 8 bases remained unmatched. Germline lookup yields CDR1 NSHNY and CDR2 SYGAGN. Incomplete CDR3 DNA: TGTGCCAGCAGCGAGACAGGGCGGGGCTCC. This gives the protein CASSETGRGS. The whole CDR3 reads CASSETGRGSDYTF.

In its sample, this clone was seen a few times. Gene and germline names: mouse. The covered CDR3 bases are TGTGCCAGCTCTCCCTCGCCCAGTGCAAACACA. Encoded protein: CASSPSPSANT. From start to end, the CDR3 is CASSPSPSANTEVFF. The V and J genes are TRBV12-1 and TRBJ1-1; no clear D gene. Read data end 4 residues before the CDR3 end; the end is taken from the germline J gene. V was cut by 2 bases and J by 0 bases, with 12 bases left in between. Germline lookup yields CDR1 SGHSN and CDR2 HYEKVE. The length of the CDR3 is 15 residues.

This clone has more than one count but fewer than ten. All gene names here are mouse names. The read terminates 3 residues ahead of where the CDR3 ends, so the germline J gene completes it. The V call is TRBV31, the J call TRBJ1-6; 11 bases line up with TRBD1. TRBJ1-6 counts as an open reading frame of uncertain function. V lost 3 bases and J lost 2; bases outside the gene matches: 6. The germline V gene encodes CDR1 GKSSPN and CDR2 SITVG. The CDR3 is 17 residues long. CDR3 bases read: TGTGCCTGGAGAAACGGGACAGGGGGGACCTATAATTCGCCC. It specifies CAWRNGTGGTYNSP. The whole CDR3 reads CAWRNGTGGTYNSPLYF.

With respect to this clone: Gene and germline names: mouse. The observed sequence ends 4 residues before the CDR3 terminus, with the missing tail filled in from the germline J gene. V is TRBV13-2 and J is TRBJ2-7; 13 positions agree with TRBD2. This CDR3 spans 17 amino acids. The germline CDR1 and CDR2 sequences are NNHNN and SYGAGS (reference sequence). The V gene end was trimmed by 0 bases and the J gene end by 0 bases; junction bases not matched to a gene: 3. CDR3 loop: CASGDGGDWGGSYEQYF. CDR3 bases read: TGTGCCAGCGGTGATGGGGGGGACTGGGGGGGCTCCTAT.

This clone was found a few times. Any gene name here is a mouse gene name. The read is 4 residues too short to cover the CDR3 end, so that end is filled in from the germline J gene. The same CDR3 can be traced to other DNA sequences in this sample. The rearrangement joins TRBV13-3 to TRBJ2-5, with D perhaps matching TRBD1 (5 bases). CDR3 length: 14 amino acids. The V gene lost 2 bases and the J gene lost 0 bases, with 7 bases spanning the gap. Germline V CDR1 and CDR2: NNHDY, SYVADS. This CDR3 reads CASSETVNQDTQYF. CDR3 DNA (partial): TGTGCCAGCAGTGAGACAGTTAACCAAGAC.

About this clone itself: Germline and genes: mouse. The read comes to an end 4 residues before the CDR3 does, leaving the germline J gene to fill in the end. V gene TRBV19 combines with J gene TRBJ1-2; the D is unclear. V was clipped by 0 bases and J by 2 bases, with 5 bases between them. This CDR3 comprises 13 residues. Germline CDR1 and CDR2: FNHDT and SITEND (reference sequence). CDR3 protein: CASSIGRNSDYTF. The CDR3 DNA, read in part, is TGTGCCAGCAGTATAGGTCGGAACTCC.

In the case of this clone: The gene names here belong to mouse. The CDR3 extends 4 residues past the end of the read, so its final part is completed from the germline J gene. Additional DNA sequences in this sample encode the identical CDR3. V usage is TRBV5 and J usage is TRBJ2-3; no clear D. Trimming removed 4 bases at V and 0 bases at J, with 2 bases between. CDR1 is LGHNA and CDR2 is YNLKQL in the germline V gene (reference sequence). The CDR3 is 12 residues long. The part of the CDR3 DNA that was read is TGTGCCAGCAGCCCTAGTGCAGAA. It codes for CASSPSAE. The complete CDR3 protein is CASSPSAETLYF.

With regard to this clone: Gene and germline names: mouse. The sequenced CDR3 bases are TGTGCCAGCAGGAGAGGGGGTGGGCAAGAC. Translating gives CASRRGGGQD. The CDR3 reads in full as CASRRGGGQDTQYF. The chain uses TRBV13-3 and TRBJ2-5, with D tentatively TRBD1 (6 bases). The CDR3 extends 4 residues past the end of the read, so its final part is completed from the germline J gene. CDR1 is NNHDY, CDR2 SYVADS, per germline. The V and J ends lost 5 bases and 3 bases respectively, with 13 bases between them. CDR3 length: 14 amino acids.

Only a few counts were recorded for this clone. Any gene name here is a mouse gene name. Read data end 4 residues before the CDR3 end; the end is taken from the germline J gene. The same CDR3 is also encoded by other DNA sequences in this sample. This sequence joins TRBV1 and TRBJ1-1; possible D gene TRBD1, 6 bases. Between the trimmed V and J ends, which lost 0 bases and 1 base, there was a span of 9 bases. CDR3 length: 15 amino acids. From germline, CDR1 is NSQYPW and CDR2 LRSPGD (reference sequence). The CDR3 protein is CTCSADSQGNTEVFF. The covered CDR3 bases are TGCACCTGCAGTGCAGATTCACAGGGGAACACA.

Comment on this clone: The gene symbols are mouse symbols. The CDR3 end falls 4 residues outside the read, so it is completed with the germline J gene. The chain employs TRBV31 and TRBJ1-1; 10 bases align to TRBD1. The length of the CDR3 is 15 residues. Per germline, CDR1 GKSSPN and CDR2 SITVG. V shed 4 bases, J shed 2 bases, and the junction held 7 bases outside the gene matches. The sequenced part of the CDR3 DNA is TGTGCCTGGACCCTCAGGACAGGGGGTAACACA. It specifies CAWTLRTGGNT. The whole CDR3 sequence is CAWTLRTGGNTEVFF.

This clone was counted only a few times. Genes here carry mouse names. The CDR3 end lies 4 residues beyond the end of the read and is filled in from the germline J gene. The rearrangement links TRBV19 to TRBJ2-4; D is perhaps TRBD2 (6 bases). V dropped 4 bases and J dropped 0 bases, with 9 bases sitting between them. This CDR3 region has 14 residues. Germline V gives CDR1 FNHDT, CDR2 SITEND (reference sequence). This CDR3 reads CASSGLGSQNTLYF. The CDR3 DNA, read in part, is TGTGCCAGCAGTGGGCTGGGGAGTCAAAAC. Together with reference TRBV19 and TRBJ2-4, the CDR3 gives the full variable domain: GGIITQTPKFLIGQEGQKLTLKCQQNFNHDTMYWYRQDSGKGLRLIYYSITENDLQKGDLSEGYDASREKKSSFSLTVTSAQKNEMAVFLCASSGLGSQNTLYFGAGTRLSVL.

Comment on this clone: Any gene name here is a mouse gene name. Other nucleotide sequences in the sample specify the same CDR3. CDR3 sequence reads: CTCSAEDRGRAEQFF. The DNA read from the CDR3 is TGCACCTGCAGTGCAGAAGACAGGGGGCGAGCT. The rearrangement links TRBV1 to TRBJ2-1; TRBD1 aligns across 10 bases. The read terminates 4 residues ahead of where the CDR3 ends, so the germline J gene completes it. The CDR3 extends over 15 amino acids. Germline CDR1 and CDR2: NSQYPW and LRSPGD (reference sequence). Using reference TRBV1 and TRBJ2-1 for the parts outside the CDR3, the full variable domain is VTLLEQNPRWRLVPRGQAVNLRCILKNSQYPWMSWYQQDLQKQLQWLFTLRSPGDKEVKSLPGADYLATRVTDTELRLQVANMSQGRTLYCTCSAEDRGRAEQFFGPGTRLTVL.

With regard to this clone: Gene names follow the mouse nomenclature. The DNA ends 4 residues before the CDR3 does, and the rest of the CDR3 is filled in from the germline J gene. The rearrangement uses TRBV31 and TRBJ2-3, with D hard to call. Trimming left V 2 bases short and J 0 bases short, with 9 bases between. The CDR3 contains 14 residues. Germline CDR1 reads GKSSPN; CDR2 reads SITVG. The sequenced CDR3 bases are TGTGCCTGGAGTGTCTGGAGTAGTGCAGAA. Encoded protein: CAWSVWSSAE. The entire CDR3 protein is CAWSVWSSAETLYF.

Details on this clone: The genes are named according to mouse. From the germline J gene comes the end of the CDR3, since the read stops 4 residues before it. The gene calls are TRBV29 and TRBJ2-1; possibly TRBD1 for D (6 bases). CDR3 length: 14 amino acids. Germline CDR1 is MSHET and CDR2 is SYDVDS. The part of the CDR3 DNA that was read is TGTGCTAGCAGTTTAGAGGGGGAGGGGGCT. This sequence encodes CASSLEGEGA. The whole CDR3 region reads CASSLEGEGAEQFF.

This clone came up a few times. All gene names here are mouse names. Sequencing ends 4 residues short of the CDR3 end; the germline J gene provides the rest. The same CDR3 can be traced to other DNA sequences in this sample. The chain carries TRBV13-1 and TRBJ2-1; D remains ambiguous. Trimming pared 0 bases from V and 3 bases from J, leaving 7 bases between. From germline, CDR1 is NSHNY and CDR2 SYGAGN. The CDR3 runs to 14 residues. The CDR3 DNA, read in part, is TGTGCCAGCAGTGATGCTCCTGGCTATGCT. Its translation: CASSDAPGYA. The complete CDR3 sequence is CASSDAPGYAEQFF.

There are many counts of this clone. Genes and germline are mouse. The missing CDR3 end, 3 residues past where the read stops, is filled in from the germline J gene. The chain recombines TRBV14 with TRBJ1-6, with 8 bases aligning to TRBD1. TRBJ1-6 qualifies as an ORF whose function is uncertain. This CDR3 has 14 amino acids. The J segment lost 7 bases and the V segment lost 4 bases, leaving 4 bases of the junction unmatched. CDR1 is SGHDT, CDR2 FRDEAV, per germline. The CDR3 loop reads CASSPTGENSPLYF. Incomplete CDR3 DNA: TGTGCCAGCAGTCCGACAGGGGAAAATTCGCCC.

This clone was recorded a few times. Mouse gene names and germline throughout. The read ends 4 residues early relative to the CDR3; the germline J gene fills the gap. Other nucleotide sequences in the sample specify the same CDR3. The V gene is TRBV1, the J gene TRBJ2-3, with 8 bases aligning to TRBD1. This CDR3 is 16 amino acids long. V gave up 2 bases and J gave up 1 base; unmatched junction bases: 5. In germline, CDR1 is NSQYPW, CDR2 LRSPGD (reference sequence). The CDR3 bases that were read are TGCACCTGCAGTGCACCCGGGACAGGTGGTGCAGAA. Protein: CTCSAPGTGGAE. The complete CDR3 reads CTCSAPGTGGAETLYF.

As concerns this clone: The genes are named according to mouse. The read ends 3 residues early relative to the CDR3; the germline J gene fills the gap. This same CDR3 is encoded by further DNA sequences in the sample. This chain links TRBV13-1 with TRBJ1-6, with 8 bases lining up with TRBD1. TRBJ1-6 is filed as an ORF, its function uncertain. Germline values: CDR1 NSHNY, CDR2 SYGAGN. V was pared by 2 bases and J by 6 bases, with 4 bases of the junction left unmatched. The CDR3 is made up of 15 amino acids. CDR3 DNA, as far as it was read: TGTGCCAGCAGTGACAGGGGGCGCGGTAATTCGCCC. It specifies CASSDRGRGNSP. The whole CDR3 protein is CASSDRGRGNSPLYF.

This clone was detected only a few times. Gene names are the mouse ones. The DNA ends 4 residues before the CDR3 does, and the rest of the CDR3 is filled in from the germline J gene. The chain recombines TRBV3 with TRBJ2-4; 8 nucleotides agree with TRBD1. This CDR3 is 13 amino acids long. The ends lost 11 bases at V and 0 bases at J; junction bases unmatched: 4. From germline, CDR1 is SNHLY and CDR2 FYNGKV (reference sequence). The CDR3 reads CARTGNSQNTLYF. The sequenced part of the CDR3 DNA is TGTGCCCGGACAGGGAATAGTCAAAAC.

With regard to this clone: Given a much more abundant clone one base away, this may be a read error. Gene names refer to mouse genes. Sequencing ends 4 residues short of the CDR3 end; the germline J gene provides the rest. The sample holds other DNA sequences that translate to the same CDR3. V gene TRBV13-1 combines with J gene TRBJ1-1; D is uncertain. This CDR3 contains 12 residues. The V gene's germline CDR1 is NSHNY and CDR2 SYGAGN. The sequenced CDR3 bases are TGTGCCAGCAGTGATGCCCAGACA. It encodes CASSDAQT. The CDR3 reads in full as CASSDAQTEVFF.